This T cell receptor (beta chain) was documented in a study of cytomegalovirus exposure and HLA in healthy donors. Notes on the study in general: Accurate prediction of most subjects' HLA-A and HLA-B alleles from TCR beta sequences was reported. Association of a missense DCLRE1C variant with TCR beta V- and J-gene trimming was reported in a later analysis. Some public TCRs appeared in many individuals, while most sequences were rare.

Worth noting for this clone: The antigen is unknown.

The PCR employed 60 Vbeta primers together with 13 Jbeta primers. Sequencing used immunoSEQ multiplex PCR; TCRdb keeps in-frame clones, though not all of them. The table shows around 180,000 clones, with 75% to 90% occurring only once. The V end lost 4 bases, the J end lost 1 base, and 14 bases lay between the germline ends. The CDR3 sequence is 16 residues long. The germline V gene encodes CDR1 SGHNT and CDR2 YYREEE (reference sequence). The sample consisted of PBMCs. This sequence originates from a man between 25 and 39 years old in good health and CMV-seropositive. This chain uses TRBV5-4 with TRBJ2-2; a possible D gene is TRBD2 (5 bases). CDR3 loop: CASSHPGAGNTGELFF. In DNA, the CDR3 is TGTGCCAGCAGCCACCCGGGCGCGGGGAACACCGGGGAGCTGTTTTTT.